In this sample, the clone carrying this T cell receptor (beta chain) turned up a few times. Its target is not known. Trimming took off 2 bases at V and 3 bases at J, with 9 bases between the two ends. In germline, CDR1 is SQVTM, CDR2 ANQGSEA. This CDR3 has 13 residues. One entry per CDR3 protein results from TCRdb running MiXCR on the 5' RACE reads. The sample consists of under 900,000 distinct CDR3 sequences, roughly 12% of them appearing once. This specimen comes from a study of identical twins. General study results and limits: It was cross-sectional statistical analysis, not following the same donors, that the conclusions relied on.

This sample was shared with a second study, whose subject was yellow fever vaccine responses in identical twins.

The source material was PBMCs. This chain joins TRBV29-1 and TRBJ2-3, with a possible D match to TRBD1 (5 bases). This receptor was identified in a woman aged 18-29 years in good health. CDR3 amino acids: CSVERGTTDTQYF. CDR3 DNA: TGCAGCGTTGAAAGGGGAACAACAGATACGCAGTATTTT.